This is a list of T cell receptor beta chains from one sample in a study of long-term antiretroviral therapy in people with HIV. TCRdb's table, derived via immunoSEQ multiplex PCR, lists solely in-frame clones and lacks some. Of over 15,000 clones listed, 65% to 85% are singletons. Specimen: unsorted PBMCs, collected 0.1 years before starting antiretroviral therapy. These receptor sequences come from a man aged 18 to 29 with HIV. Both conserved end residues are part of each CDR3. A D gene is named only where the DNA matches it firmly. Size is stated for part of the rows, as once, few or many counts, or as a class when the clone is expanded.

v_call	d_call	j_call	clone_size	cdr3_aa	cdr3_nt
TRBV4-2	NA	TRBJ1-5	NA	CASSLKFRVGGNQPQHF	TGTGCCAGCAGCCTTAAATTCCGGGTCGGCGGCAATCAGCCCCAGCATTTT
TRBV5-5	TRBD1	TRBJ2-7	NA	CASSTRQGAAYEQYF	TGTGCCAGCAGCACGCGACAGGGGGCGGCCTACGAGCAGTACTTC
TRBV5-5	NA	TRBJ1-3	NA	CASSYRGAGNTIYF	TGTGCCAGCAGCTATAGAGGGGCTGGAAACACCATATATTTT
TRBV19	NA	TRBJ1-5	NA	CASSSGDSHHQPQHF	TGTGCCAGTAGTAGCGGGGATAGCCATCATCAGCCCCAGCATTTT
TRBV7-3	NA	TRBJ1-2	few	CASSPIGRGNYGYTF	TGTGCCAGCAGCCCCATCGGGCGGGGGAACTATGGCTACACCTTC
TRBV11-2	NA	TRBJ2-5	NA	CASSPNTGTQETQYF	TGTGCCAGCAGCCCCAATACAGGGACTCAAGAGACCCAGTACTTC
TRBV19	TRBD1	TRBJ2-7	NA	CASSFQGASRYEQYF	TGTGCCAGTAGTTTCCAGGGGGCTTCGCGATACGAGCAGTACTTC
TRBV5-4	TRBD1	TRBJ1-1	NA	CASSLQGDTEAFF	TGTGCCAGCAGCTTGCAGGGGGACACTGAAGCTTTCTTT
TRBV6-4	NA	TRBJ2-7	NA	CASSETGHEQYF	TGTGCCAGCAGTGAGACGGGCCACGAGCAGTACTTC
TRBV18	NA	TRBJ2-7	NA	CASSPPLGYEQYF	TGTGCCAGCTCACCCCCACTAGGCTACGAGCAGTACTTC
TRBV7-6	NA	TRBJ2-3	NA	CASSYRGKDTQYF	TGTGCCAGCAGCTATCGGGGTAAAGATACGCAGTATTTT
TRBV28	NA	TRBJ2-1	once	CASSREGQLSGFF	TGTGCCAGCAGCCGGGAAGGACAGCTGAGTGGGTTCTTC
TRBV6-6	NA	TRBJ2-7	NA	CASLGTASYEQYF	TGTGCCAGCCTCGGGACGGCGTCCTACGAGCAGTACTTC
TRBV19	NA	TRBJ2-1	NA	CASSQGLNEQFF	TGTGCCAGTAGCCAAGGCTTGAATGAGCAGTTCTTC
TRBV29-1	NA	TRBJ1-2	NA	CSAEDGRDGYTF	TGCAGCGCAGAGGACGGAAGGGATGGCTACACCTTC
TRBV28	TRBD1	TRBJ1-1	NA	CASSLRDRTNTEAFF	TGTGCCAGCAGTCTCCGGGACAGAACGAACACTGAAGCTTTCTTT
TRBV5-1	TRBD1	TRBJ2-3	NA	CASSRDRGRDTQYF	TGCGCCAGCAGCCGGGACAGGGGACGAGATACGCAGTATTTT
TRBV7-6	NA	TRBJ2-3	few	CASSLAWAQTGDTQYF	TGTGCCAGCAGCTTAGCTTGGGCCCAAACAGGGGATACGCAGTATTTT
TRBV9	NA	TRBJ2-7	NA	CASSASGGLGSYEQYF	TGTGCCAGCAGCGCTAGTGGGGGCCTTGGCTCCTACGAGCAGTACTTC
TRBV13	TRBD1	TRBJ2-3	NA	CASSPGTGIGTDTQYF	TGTGCCAGCAGCCCCGGGACAGGGATAGGCACAGATACGCAGTATTTT
TRBV7-2	NA	TRBJ1-5	once	CASSRGPDQPQHF	TGTGCCAGCAGCCGGGGTCCCGATCAGCCCCAGCATTTT
TRBV4-2	TRBD2	TRBJ2-5	NA	CASSDGLAVPGTQYF	TGTGCCAGCAGCGATGGACTAGCGGTACCGGGGACCCAGTACTTC
TRBV27	NA	TRBJ1-5	NA	CASTPGGSSNQPQHF	TGTGCCAGCACCCCGGGGGGGTCCAGCAATCAGCCCCAGCATTTT
TRBV28	TRBD1	TRBJ2-5	once	CASSPTTGTGGAKTQYF	TGTGCCAGCAGTCCTACCACCGGGACAGGGGGCGCGAAGACCCAGTACTTC
TRBV28	NA	TRBJ1-1	NA	CASSLLGMNGEAFF	TGTGCCAGCAGTTTATTAGGGATGAACGGTGAAGCTTTCTTT
TRBV7-9	TRBD2	TRBJ2-1	few	CASSVTSGRGYNEQFF	TGTGCCAGCAGCGTAACTAGCGGGAGGGGATACAATGAGCAGTTCTTC
TRBV7-2	NA	TRBJ2-5	once	CASSLLLETQYF	TGTGCCAGCAGCTTACTGTTAGAGACCCAGTACTTC
TRBV28	NA	TRBJ1-1	NA	CASSFSRRVKSNTEAFF	TGTGCCAGCAGTTTTTCTCGCAGGGTAAAGAGTAACACTGAAGCTTTCTTT
TRBV28	NA	TRBJ2-1	NA	CASSLDTTVDEQFF	TGTGCCAGCAGTCTTGACACCACAGTCGATGAGCAGTTCTTC
TRBV4-2	NA	TRBJ2-2	NA	CASSQEIFTGELFF	TGTGCCAGCAGCCAGGAGATCTTCACCGGGGAGCTGTTTTTT
TRBV7-2	NA	TRBJ2-7	few	CASSYNGRGQSF	TGTGCCAGCAGCTATAATGGTCGGGGACAATCCTTC
TRBV7-2	NA	TRBJ1-1	NA	CASRLGVGMNTEAFF	TGTGCCAGCAGACTTGGAGTGGGGATGAACACTGAAGCTTTCTTT
TRBV28	NA	TRBJ1-2	NA	CASSLSGIYGYTF	TGTGCCAGCAGTTTGTCAGGGATCTATGGCTACACCTTC
TRBV18	NA	TRBJ2-1	few	CASFREPYNEQFF	TGTGCCAGCTTCCGGGAGCCCTACAATGAGCAGTTCTTC
TRBV30	NA	TRBJ1-2	once	CAWRSGLDGYTF	TGTGCCTGGAGAAGCGGGTTGGATGGCTACACCTTC
TRBV5-4	NA	TRBJ1-1	NA	CASSQGTQGNEAFF	TGTGCCAGCAGCCAAGGGACCCAGGGAAATGAAGCTTTCTTT
TRBV4-3	NA	TRBJ1-2	NA	CASSHDGGGYGYTF	TGCGCCAGCAGCCATGATGGGGGAGGCTATGGCTACACCTTC
TRBV7-2	NA	TRBJ1-1	once	CASSQIGRTDYTEAFF	TGTGCCAGCAGCCAAATCGGACGGACAGACTACACTGAAGCTTTCTTT
TRBV14	NA	TRBJ2-7	NA	CASSIGQRFSYEQYF	TGTGCCAGCAGCATCGGACAGAGATTCTCCTACGAGCAGTACTTC
TRBV30	NA	TRBJ1-1	NA	CAWSVRPNTEAFF	TGTGCCTGGAGTGTACGACCTAACACTGAAGCTTTCTTT
TRBV15	NA	TRBJ2-1	NA	CATSRGLMDEQFF	TGTGCCACCAGCAGGGGCCTCATGGATGAGCAGTTCTTC
TRBV10-2	TRBD2	TRBJ2-3	NA	CASKTSGGRIPKQYF	TGCGCCAGCAAAACTAGCGGGGGACGAATCCCCAAGCAGTATTTT
TRBV5-6	NA	TRBJ2-7	NA	CASSFQGSYEQYF	TGTGCCAGCAGCTTTCAGGGATCCTACGAGCAGTACTTC
TRBV7-9	NA	TRBJ2-2	once	CASSFLAGQNTGELFF	TGTGCCAGCAGCTTTCTTGCGGGTCAGAACACCGGGGAGCTGTTTTTT
TRBV27	NA	TRBJ2-7	NA	CASSLRSSGFEQYF	TGTGCCAGCAGTTTACGTTCGTCGGGATTCGAGCAGTACTTC
TRBV25-1	NA	TRBJ1-6	once	CASSGERPNSPLHF	TGTGCCAGCAGTGGAGAACGGCCAAATTCACCCCTCCACTTT
TRBV19	NA	TRBJ2-1	NA	CASSTSPPTVHEQFF	TGTGCCAGTAGTACCTCCCCCCCCACAGTCCATGAGCAGTTCTTC
TRBV9	TRBD2	TRBJ2-7	NA	CASSPLAGGSYEQYF	TGTGCCAGCAGCCCCTTAGCGGGGGGGTCCTACGAGCAGTACTTC
TRBV6-4	TRBD2	TRBJ2-1	once	CASSDSSGPYNEQFF	TGTGCCAGCAGTGACTCTAGCGGGCCTTACAATGAGCAGTTCTTC
TRBV10-3	NA	TRBJ1-5	NA	CAISESEDLNQPQHF	TGTGCCATCAGTGAGTCGGAGGACTTGAATCAGCCCCAGCATTTT
TRBV5-4	TRBD1	TRBJ1-2	NA	CASSWGQSANYGYTF	TGTGCCAGCAGCTGGGGACAGAGCGCTAACTATGGCTACACCTTC
TRBV12-5	NA	TRBJ2-3	once	CASGSGTSTDTQYF	TGTGCTAGTGGTTCCGGGACTAGCACAGATACGCAGTATTTT
TRBV6-1	NA	TRBJ1-4	once	CASSEFSWAEARYEKLFF	TGTGCCAGCAGTGAATTTTCTTGGGCGGAGGCGCGGTATGAAAAACTGTTTTTT
TRBV28	NA	TRBJ1-4	NA	CASSFSSSRTGGKLFF	TGTGCCAGCAGTTTCTCATCTAGTAGAACGGGGGGAAAACTGTTTTTT
TRBV7-2	NA	TRBJ1-1	NA	CASSYETEAFF	TGTGCCAGCAGCTACGAAACTGAAGCTTTCTTT
TRBV4-3	NA	TRBJ1-1	NA	CASSQDSVGQMNTEAFF	TGCGCCAGCAGCCAAGACAGCGTAGGGCAGATGAACACTGAAGCTTTCTTT
TRBV5-4	NA	TRBJ2-5	NA	CASSLDSWETQYF	TGTGCCAGCAGCTTGGATTCATGGGAGACCCAGTACTTC
TRBV18	TRBD2	TRBJ2-3	NA	CASSPLAGTDTQYF	TGTGCCAGCTCTCCACTAGCGGGCACAGATACGCAGTATTTT
TRBV30	NA	TRBJ2-7	NA	CAWRPPAGSYEQYF	TGTGCCTGGAGACCTCCAGCGGGCTCCTACGAGCAGTACTTC
TRBV10-3	NA	TRBJ1-1	few	CATGGGGTEAFF	TGTGCCACCGGAGGGGGGGGAACTGAAGCTTTCTTT